This note documents a single TCR beta chain sequence. CDR1 is SEHNR and CDR2 is FQNEAQ in the germline V gene (reference sequence). Trimming shortened V by 5 bases and J by 10 bases, and 12 bases separated the two germline ends. This CDR3 region has 13 residues. Sequenced by immunoSEQ multiplex PCR; TCRdb stores in-frame clones only, minus some. The profile shows approximately 50,000 clones, approximately 94% of them singletons. The data are from a study of T cell changes during pregnancy in multiple sclerosis. The chain employs TRBV7-9 and TRBJ1-6, with D possibly TRBD1 on 6 matching bases. The sequence came from a female donor with multiple sclerosis, enrolled in a pregnancy study. The starting material was CD4+ T cells from peripheral blood mononuclear cells, obtained in the third trimester of pregnancy. In DNA, the CDR3 is TGTGCCAGCAGCCTCCCGACAGGATCACCCCTCCACTTT. This gives the protein CASSLPTGSPLHF. Variable domain in full (rest from reference TRBV7-9 and TRBJ1-6): DTGVSQNPRHKITKRGQNVTFRCDPISEHNRLYWYRQTLGQGPEFLTYFQNEAQLEKSRLLSDRFSAERPKGSFSTLEIQRTEQGDSAMYLCASSLPTGSPLHFGNGTRLTVT.